This record looks at one T cell receptor beta chain sequence and its context. The data derive from a study of shared clonotypes between healthy human individuals. The method was immunoSEQ multiplex PCR; TCRdb's version includes in-frame clones alone and lacks a portion of them. The sample has some 2,400,000 clones, approximately 96% seen once. V lost 0 bases, J lost 7 bases, and 17 bases lay in between. The CDR3 covers 16 residues. Germline V lookup: CDR1 MGHRA, CDR2 YSYEKL. The genes are TRBV4-1 and TRBJ2-3; tentatively, D is TRBD1 or TRBD2 (6 bases each). The sample taken for sequencing was naive CD4+ T cells sorted from blood. Subset indicated: CD45RA+ positively selected. This clonotype was obtained from a man between 18 and 29 years old in good health. For the CDR3, the DNA is TGCGCCAGCAGCCAAGATCTGGGGGGCCGTGGGAATACGCAGTATTTT. This translates into CASSQDLGGRGNTQYF.